This entry is about one T cell receptor (beta chain). CDR3 size: 12 residues. J lost 14 bases, V lost 4 bases, and 6 bases had no gene match. The data derive from a study of T cells in tumors after PD-1 blockade. The assay was immunoSEQ multiplex PCR, and TCRdb's table has in-frame clones only and misses some. This sample has about 9,200 clones, with around two thirds found just once. The material was tumor tissue, obtained after anti-PD-1 treatment. This TCR derives from a human donor with basal cell carcinoma. The rearrangement joins TRBV12-3 or TRBV12-4 to TRBJ1-4; 8 bases line up with TRBD1. CDR3 DNA sequence: TGTGCCAGCAGTTCATCGGACAGGGTCCTGTTTTTT. Protein: CASSSSDRVLFF.